A selection of T cell receptor beta chains follows, all from one sample in a study of shared clonotypes between healthy human individuals. Generated by immunoSEQ multiplex PCR, the TCRdb table keeps only in-frame clones and is missing some. This sample yields millions of clones, of which approximately 95% are seen a single time; 0.9% to 1.4% belongs to the top ten. Sample: naive CD8+ T cells sorted from blood. Receptors originate from a man between 18 and 29 years old in good health. CDR3s include the opening cysteine and the closing phenylalanine or tryptophan. The D gene is left open where the match is weak. Clone size is given for some rows only: seen once, a few or many times, or a class if the clone is expanded.

size | D | J | V | DNA | CDR3
once | - | TRBJ1-5 | TRBV19 | TGTGCCAGTAGTATAGACGAGGTAGGTCAGCCCCAGCATTTT | CASSIDEVGQPQHF
once | TRBD1 | TRBJ2-7 | TRBV5-6 | TGTGCCAGCAGCTTTGGGCCGGGACAGGGGCCCTACGAGCAGTACTTC | CASSFGPGQGPYEQYF
- | - | TRBJ2-7 | TRBV11-2 | TGTGCCAGCATAGGAGGGGATTCCTACGAGCAGTACTTC | CASIGGDSYEQYF
- | - | TRBJ2-1 | TRBV6-5 | TGTGCCAGCACGATTGGCGTTGAGCAGTTCTTC | CASTIGVEQFF
- | - | TRBJ2-7 | TRBV14 | TGTGCCAGCAGCCAAGATGAGTGGAGCTCCTACGAGCAGTACTTC | CASSQDEWSSYEQYF
once | TRBD2 | TRBJ2-7 | TRBV27 | TGTGCCAGCAGTTCGGGACTAGCAGGGGTAGCCTACGAGCAGTACTTC | CASSSGLAGVAYEQYF
- | - | TRBJ2-7 | TRBV2 | TGTGCCAGCAGTGCCGGAAAAACCTACGAGCAGTACTTC | CASSAGKTYEQYF
- | TRBD1 | TRBJ2-7 | TRBV29-1 | TGCAGCGTTGAGTGGACAGGGGGTAACGAGCAGTACTTC | CSVEWTGGNEQYF
- | TRBD2 | TRBJ2-3 | TRBV5-6 | TGTGCCAGCAGCTCAAGCGGGAGCTCCACAGATACGCAGTATTTT | CASSSSGSSTDTQYF
- | - | TRBJ2-1 | TRBV7-6 | TGTGCCAGCAGCCAATTTCGCGGGAATGAGCAGTTCTTC | CASSQFRGNEQFF
- | TRBD2 | TRBJ2-7 | TRBV11-2 | TGTGCCAGCACCGACGCCATTAGCGGGGGGGGGACCTACGAGCAGTACTTC | CASTDAISGGGTYEQYF
- | TRBD2 | TRBJ2-5 | TRBV9 | TGTGCCAGCAGCGTAGCGGGACTAGCGGAAGAGACCCAGTACTTC | CASSVAGLAEETQYF
- | - | TRBJ2-1 | TRBV13 | TGTGCCAGCAGCCCCGGTTCAGAGAGCTCCTACAATGAGCAGTTCTTC | CASSPGSESSYNEQFF
- | - | TRBJ2-3 | TRBV27 | TGTGCCAGCAGTCACCCCCGAAAGAGCACAGATACGCAGTATTTT | CASSHPRKSTDTQYF
- | - | TRBJ2-7 | TRBV10-2 | TGCGCCAGCAGTGTCGAGGGAACAACTATCTACGAGCAGTACTTC | CASSVEGTTIYEQYF
- | TRBD1 | TRBJ2-7 | TRBV14 | TGTGCCGGCAGCAGGGGACAGAGCTACGAGCAGTACTTC | CAGSRGQSYEQYF
once | - | TRBJ2-1 | TRBV6-1 | TGTGCCAGCAGTGAAGCCCTACTGATCTACAATGAGCAGTTCTTC | CASSEALLIYNEQFF
- | - | TRBJ2-4 | TRBV21-1 | TGTGCCAGCAGCAAAGTTCAGACAGCCGACAAAAACATTCAGTACTTC | CASSKVQTADKNIQYF
- | TRBD1 | TRBJ1-2 | TRBV11-2 | TGTGCCAGCAGCTTAGATCGAGGGACAGGGGGTACATATGGCTACACCTTC | CASSLDRGTGGTYGYTF
- | TRBD1 | TRBJ2-3 | TRBV29-1 | TGCAGCGTTGAGACGGCCGGGACAGTCGTGGAGGATACGCAGTATTTT | CSVETAGTVVEDTQYF
- | - | TRBJ2-1 | TRBV5-1 | TGCGCCAGCAGCCCTACGACCTACAATGAGCAGTTCTTC | CASSPTTYNEQFF
- | - | TRBJ1-2 | TRBV7-9 | TGTGCCAGCACCCCGCCTATTAATCTGTATGGCTACACCTTC | CASTPPINLYGYTF
once | - | TRBJ2-7 | TRBV6-8 | TGTGCCAGCAGTTATACAGGAGCCCGCTACGAGCAGTACTTC | CASSYTGARYEQYF
- | - | TRBJ2-7 | TRBV28 | TGTGCCAGCAGTTTACAGGACGAATACTCCTACGAGCAGTACTTC | CASSLQDEYSYEQYF
- | TRBD1 | TRBJ2-7 | TRBV4-1 | TGCGCCAGCAGCCAAGACCCCGGACAGGGAGGAGACGAGCAGTACTTC | CASSQDPGQGGDEQYF
- | TRBD1 | TRBJ2-7 | TRBV11-2 | TGTGCCAGCAGCCCCGAAGGACAGGGGTACGAGCAGTACTTC | CASSPEGQGYEQYF
- | - | TRBJ1-2 | TRBV11-2 | TGTGCCAGCAGCCTAGCCAACCTCTATGGCTACACCTTC | CASSLANLYGYTF
- | - | TRBJ2-5 | TRBV27 | TGTGCCAGCAGTTTAAGTATCGGTACCCAAGAGACCCAGTACTTC | CASSLSIGTQETQYF
once | TRBD2 | TRBJ2-5 | TRBV4-1 | TGCGCCAGCTCCCGGGGGGAAGAGACCCAGTACTTC | CASSRGEETQYF
- | TRBD1 | TRBJ1-2 | TRBV9 | TGTGCCAGCAGCGCCCTGAGGGACAGGGCAATCACCTTC | CASSALRDRAITF
- | - | TRBJ2-5 | TRBV21-1 | TGTGCCAGCAGCAAAAGGTCGACCCAGTACTTC | CASSKRSTQYF
- | - | TRBJ1-1 | TRBV6-5 | TGTGCCAGCAACTATATAGGGGGGTTCACTGAAGCTTTCTTT | CASNYIGGFTEAFF
- | - | TRBJ2-5 | TRBV7-6 | TGTGCCAGCAGCGACACCTTCCTCAGGAGGGAGTTTACATTAGAGACCCAGTACTTC | CASSDTFLRREFTLETQYF
- | TRBD2 | TRBJ2-2 | TRBV28 | TGTGCCAGCAGTTCTTTCCCGGGACTAGCGGGACCCGGGGAGCTGTTTTTT | CASSSFPGLAGPGELFF
- | TRBD1 | TRBJ1-2 | TRBV14 | TGTGCCAGCAGCCAACGGGGACAGGGGCACTATGGCTACACCTTC | CASSQRGQGHYGYTF
- | - | TRBJ1-2 | TRBV29-1 | TGCAGCGTTGAACCTGGCCGGGCCTACTATGGCTACACCTTC | CSVEPGRAYYGYTF